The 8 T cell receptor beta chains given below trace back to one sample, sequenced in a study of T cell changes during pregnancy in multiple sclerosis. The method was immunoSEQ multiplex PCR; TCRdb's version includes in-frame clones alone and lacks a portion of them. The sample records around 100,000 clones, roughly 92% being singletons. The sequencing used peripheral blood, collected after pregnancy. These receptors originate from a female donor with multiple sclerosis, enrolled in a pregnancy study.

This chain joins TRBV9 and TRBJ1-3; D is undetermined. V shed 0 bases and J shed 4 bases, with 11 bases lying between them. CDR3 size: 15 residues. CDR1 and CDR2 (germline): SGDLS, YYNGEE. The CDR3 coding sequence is TGTGCCAGCAGCGTAGTACCCGGGGAGGGAAACACCATATATTTT. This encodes CASSVVPGEGNTIYF. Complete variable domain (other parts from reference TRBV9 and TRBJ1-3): DSGVTQTPKHLITATGQRVTLRCSPRSGDLSVYWYQQSLDQGLQFLIQYYNGEERAKGNILERFSAQQFPDLHSELNLSSLELGDSALYFCASSVVPGEGNTIYFGEGSWLTVV.

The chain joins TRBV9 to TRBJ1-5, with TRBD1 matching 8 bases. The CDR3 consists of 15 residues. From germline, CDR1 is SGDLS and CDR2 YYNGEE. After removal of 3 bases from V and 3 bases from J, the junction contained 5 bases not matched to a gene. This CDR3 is CASSETGAANQPQHF. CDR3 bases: TGTGCCAGCAGCGAGACAGGGGCGGCCAATCAGCCCCAGCATTTT.

CDR3 residues: CASSPTVMRVGYNEQFF. The DNA of the CDR3 is TGTGCCAGCAGCCCGACTGTTATGAGGGTGGGGTACAATGAGCAGTTCTTC. V and J are TRBV7-2 and TRBJ2-1; D is possibly TRBD2 (5 bases). Germline V gene lookup returns CDR1 SGHTA and CDR2 FQGNSA. V lost 5 bases and J lost 4, with 21 bases in between. The CDR3 length is 17 residues.

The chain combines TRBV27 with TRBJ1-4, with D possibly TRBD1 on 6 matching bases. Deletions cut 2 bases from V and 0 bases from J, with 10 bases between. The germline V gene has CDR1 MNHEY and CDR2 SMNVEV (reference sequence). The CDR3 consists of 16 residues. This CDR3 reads CASSLGAGATNEKLFF. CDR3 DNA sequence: TGTGCCAGCAGTTTAGGGGCAGGGGCAACTAATGAAAAACTGTTTTTT. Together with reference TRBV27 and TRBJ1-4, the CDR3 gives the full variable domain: EAQVTQNPRYLITVTGKKLTVTCSQNMNHEYMSWYRQDPGLGLRQIYYSMNVEVTDKGDVPEGYKVSRKEKRNFPLILESPSPNQTSLYFCASSLGAGATNEKLFFGSGTQLSVL.

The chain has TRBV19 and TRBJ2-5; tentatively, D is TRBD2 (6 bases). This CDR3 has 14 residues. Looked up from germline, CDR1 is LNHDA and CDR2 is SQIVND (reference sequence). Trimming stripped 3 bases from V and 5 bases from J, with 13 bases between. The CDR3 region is CASSMAGGGETQYF. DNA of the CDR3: TGTGCCAGTAGTATGGCAGGTGGAGGGGAGACCCAGTACTTC.

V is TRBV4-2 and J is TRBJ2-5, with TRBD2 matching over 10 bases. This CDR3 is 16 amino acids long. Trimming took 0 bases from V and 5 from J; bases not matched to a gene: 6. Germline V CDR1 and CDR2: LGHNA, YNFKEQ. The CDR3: CASSQDPAGGPETQYF. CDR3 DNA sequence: TGTGCCAGCAGCCAAGATCCAGCGGGGGGGCCGGAGACCCAGTACTTC.

The CDR3 DNA is TGTGCCAGCAGCTCCGACAGGGGGGATACGCAGTATTTT. This gives the protein CASSSDRGDTQYF. The gene calls are TRBV7-9 and TRBJ2-3, with 9 bases identical to TRBD1. The V gene's germline CDR1 is SEHNR and CDR2 FQNEAQ (reference sequence). This CDR3 region has 13 residues. J gave up 6 bases and V 4 bases, and 2 bases lay outside the gene matches.

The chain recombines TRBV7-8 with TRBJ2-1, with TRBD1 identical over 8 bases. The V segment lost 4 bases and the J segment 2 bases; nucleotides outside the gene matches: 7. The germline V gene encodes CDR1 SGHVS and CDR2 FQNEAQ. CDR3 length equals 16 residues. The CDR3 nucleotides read TGTGCCAGCAGCTCGCACCGGGACAGGACCTACAATGAGCAGTTCTTC. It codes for CASSSHRDRTYNEQFF. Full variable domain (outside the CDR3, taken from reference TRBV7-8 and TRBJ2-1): GAGVSQSPRYKVAKRGQDVALRCDPISGHVSLFWYQQALGQGPEFLTYFQNEAQLDKSGLPSDRFFAERPEGSVSTLKIQRTQQEDSAVYLCASSSHRDRTYNEQFFGPGTRLTVL.